These T cell receptor beta chains were read from a single sample in a study of OX40 agonist ivuxolimab in advanced cancers. Here immunoSEQ multiplex PCR was the method, and the copy in TCRdb shows in-frame clones only, minus some. The table includes around 77,000 clones, approximately 94% detected once. Material: CD4+ or CD8+ T cells sorted from blood, obtained in a trial of the OX40 agonist ivuxolimab. These receptor sequences come from an adult with an advanced solid tumor such as melanoma, head and neck, liver or kidney cancer. CDR3s include the opening cysteine and the closing phenylalanine or tryptophan. D genes are given only for firm matches. Only some rows state a clone size, as once, few, many or a class for expanded clones.

J	size	V	D	DNA	CDR3
TRBJ2-7	NA	TRBV2	NA	TGTGCCTCCCCAAACCCCATACAGGAGTACGAGCAGTACTTC	CASPNPIQEYEQYF
TRBJ2-3	NA	TRBV7-8	TRBD1	TGTGCCAGCAGCTTAGGACAGGGGGCAGTGGATACGCAGTATTTT	CASSLGQGAVDTQYF
TRBJ2-7	NA	TRBV7-2	TRBD2	TGTGCCAGCAGCAGAGGACTAGCGGGGGGAACCTACGAGCAGTACTTC	CASSRGLAGGTYEQYF
TRBJ2-2	NA	TRBV28	NA	TGTGCCAGCAGTTTGGAAACTAGGGGCCCACTTGCCGGGGAGCTGTTTTTT	CASSLETRGPLAGELFF
TRBJ2-7	NA	TRBV7-9	NA	TGTGCCAGCAGCTCACAGGGCTACGAGCAGTACTTC	CASSSQGYEQYF
TRBJ1-5	NA	TRBV9	TRBD1	TGTGCCAGCAGCGTAGGACAGGGTGGCAATCAGCCCCAGCATTTT	CASSVGQGGNQPQHF
TRBJ2-1	NA	TRBV5-1	NA	TGCGCCAGCAGCTTGGGAATAGGGGTCTCCAATGAGCAGTTCTTC	CASSLGIGVSNEQFF
TRBJ2-1	NA	TRBV11-3	TRBD2	TGTGCCAGCAGCTTAGCCGGGACTAGTAACAATGAGCAGTTCTTC	CASSLAGTSNNEQFF
TRBJ2-3	NA	TRBV5-1	TRBD2	TGCGCCAGCAGCTTGGTCTCGGGGGGTTCAGATACGCAGTATTTT	CASSLVSGGSDTQYF
TRBJ2-7	NA	TRBV20-1	NA	TGCAGTGCAGAGAGGGGGGGCGAGCAGTACTTC	CSAERGGEQYF
TRBJ1-2	few	TRBV11-2	NA	TGTGCCAGCAGCCCGGGATCTCTGGGGCAGATCTATGGCTACACCTTC	CASSPGSLGQIYGYTF
TRBJ1-5	NA	TRBV29-1	NA	TGCAGCGCAATGACGGTTAATAGCAATCAGCCCCAGCATTTT	CSAMTVNSNQPQHF
TRBJ2-4	NA	TRBV28	NA	TGTGCCAGCAGTTTAAACAGGGGAGGCAAAAACATTCAGTACTTC	CASSLNRGGKNIQYF